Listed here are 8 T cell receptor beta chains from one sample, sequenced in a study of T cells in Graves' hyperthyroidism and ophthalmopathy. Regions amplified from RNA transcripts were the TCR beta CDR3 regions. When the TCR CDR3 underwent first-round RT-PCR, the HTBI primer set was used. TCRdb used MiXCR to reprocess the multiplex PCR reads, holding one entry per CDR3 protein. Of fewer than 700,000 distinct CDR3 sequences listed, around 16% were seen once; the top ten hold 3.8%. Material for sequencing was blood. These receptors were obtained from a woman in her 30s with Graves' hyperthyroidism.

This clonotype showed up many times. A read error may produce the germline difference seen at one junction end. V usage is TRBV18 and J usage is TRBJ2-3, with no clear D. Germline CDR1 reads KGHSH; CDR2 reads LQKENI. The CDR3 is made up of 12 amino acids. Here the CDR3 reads CASAPPTDTQYF. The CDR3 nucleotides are TGTGCCAGCGCACCTCCGACAGATACGCAGTATTTT.

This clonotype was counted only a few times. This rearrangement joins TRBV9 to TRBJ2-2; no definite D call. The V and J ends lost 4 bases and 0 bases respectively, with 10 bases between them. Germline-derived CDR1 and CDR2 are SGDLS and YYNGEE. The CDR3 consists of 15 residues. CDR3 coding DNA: TGTGCCAGCAGCATTGACCCTGCGAACACCGGGGAGCTGTTTTTT. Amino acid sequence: CASSIDPANTGELFF.

Here the CDR3 reads CASSTLPDTSNYGYTF. In DNA form, the CDR3 reads TGTGCCAGCAGCACCCTCCCTGACACATCCAACTATGGCTACACCTTC. The chain uses TRBV28 and TRBJ1-2, with unresolved D. Trimming shortened V by 6 bases and J by 2 bases, and 19 bases separated the two germline ends. Germline V lookup: CDR1 MDHEN, CDR2 SYDVKM. The CDR3 sequence is 16 residues long.

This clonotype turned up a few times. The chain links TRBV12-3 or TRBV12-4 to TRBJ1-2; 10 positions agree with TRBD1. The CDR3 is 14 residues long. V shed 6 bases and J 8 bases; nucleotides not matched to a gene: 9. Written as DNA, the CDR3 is TGTGCCAGCAGGCGACAGGGGGCGCGTTGGGGCTACACCTTC. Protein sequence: CASRRQGARWGYTF.

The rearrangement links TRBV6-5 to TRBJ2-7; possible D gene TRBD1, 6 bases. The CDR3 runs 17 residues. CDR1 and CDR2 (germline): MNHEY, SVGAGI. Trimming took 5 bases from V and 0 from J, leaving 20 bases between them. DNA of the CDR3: TGTGCCAGCAGTCTACTGCGACAGGTTTTGAGCTCCTACGAGCAGTACTTC. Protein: CASSLLRQVLSSYEQYF.

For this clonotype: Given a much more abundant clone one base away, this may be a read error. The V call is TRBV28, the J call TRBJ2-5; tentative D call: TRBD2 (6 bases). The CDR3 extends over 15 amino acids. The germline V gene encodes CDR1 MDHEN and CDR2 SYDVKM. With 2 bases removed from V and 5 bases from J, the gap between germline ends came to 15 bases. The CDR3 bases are TGTGCCAGCAGTTTAGCCCCACCGGGGAGGGAGACCCAGTACTTC. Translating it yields CASSLAPPGRETQYF.

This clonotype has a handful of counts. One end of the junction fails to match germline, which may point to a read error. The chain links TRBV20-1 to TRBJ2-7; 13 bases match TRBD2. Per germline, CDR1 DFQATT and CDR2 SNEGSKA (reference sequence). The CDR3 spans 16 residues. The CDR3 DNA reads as TGCAGTGCGAGAGGACTAGCGGGAGCCATCTCCTACGAGCAGTACTTC. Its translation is CSARGLAGAISYEQYF.

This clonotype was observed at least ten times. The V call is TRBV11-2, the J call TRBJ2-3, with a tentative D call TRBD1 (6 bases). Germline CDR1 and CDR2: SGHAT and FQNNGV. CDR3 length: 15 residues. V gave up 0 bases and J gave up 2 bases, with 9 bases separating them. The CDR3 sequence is CASSLEWGLTDTQYF. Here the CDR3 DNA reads TGTGCCAGCAGCTTAGAGTGGGGGCTCACAGATACGCAGTATTTT. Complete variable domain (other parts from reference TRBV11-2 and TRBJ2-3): EAGVAQSPRYKIIEKRQSVAFWCNPISGHATLYWYQQILGQGPKLLIQFQNNGVVDDSQLPKDRFSAERLKGVDSTLKIQPAKLEDSAVYLCASSLEWGLTDTQYFGPGTRLTVL.